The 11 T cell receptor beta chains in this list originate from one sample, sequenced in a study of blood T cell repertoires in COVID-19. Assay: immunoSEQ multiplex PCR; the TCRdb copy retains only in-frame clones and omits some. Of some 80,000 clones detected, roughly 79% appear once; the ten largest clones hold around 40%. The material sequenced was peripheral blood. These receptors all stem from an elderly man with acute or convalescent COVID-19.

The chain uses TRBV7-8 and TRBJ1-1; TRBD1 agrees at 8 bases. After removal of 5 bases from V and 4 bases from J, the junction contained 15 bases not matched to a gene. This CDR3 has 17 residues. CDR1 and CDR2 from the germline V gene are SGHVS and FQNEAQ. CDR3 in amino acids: CASSPGQGKERGTEAFF. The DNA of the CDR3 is TGTGCCAGCAGCCCCGGACAGGGTAAGGAACGAGGCACTGAAGCTTTCTTT. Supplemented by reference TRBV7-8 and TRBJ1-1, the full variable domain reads GAGVSQSPRYKVAKRGQDVALRCDPISGHVSLFWYQQALGQGPEFLTYFQNEAQLDKSGLPSDRFFAERPEGSVSTLKIQRTQQEDSAVYLCASSPGQGKERGTEAFFGQGTRLTVV.

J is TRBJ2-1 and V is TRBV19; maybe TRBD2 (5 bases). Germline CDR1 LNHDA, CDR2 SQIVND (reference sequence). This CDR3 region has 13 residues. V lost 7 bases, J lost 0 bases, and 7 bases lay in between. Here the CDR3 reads CASKGSSYNEQFF. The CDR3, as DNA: TGTGCCAGTAAAGGGAGCTCCTACAATGAGCAGTTCTTC.

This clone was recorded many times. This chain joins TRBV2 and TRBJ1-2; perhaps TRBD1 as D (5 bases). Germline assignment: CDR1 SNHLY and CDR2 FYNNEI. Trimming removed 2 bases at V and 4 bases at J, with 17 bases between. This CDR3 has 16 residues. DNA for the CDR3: TGTGCCAGCAGTGAAAGTGAGGACATGAGCAGCTATGGCTACACCTTC. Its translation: CASSESEDMSSYGYTF.

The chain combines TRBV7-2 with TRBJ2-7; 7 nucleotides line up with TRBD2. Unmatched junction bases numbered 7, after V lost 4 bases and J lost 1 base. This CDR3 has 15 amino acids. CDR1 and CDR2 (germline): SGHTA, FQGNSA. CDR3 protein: CASSSGRLQSYEQYF. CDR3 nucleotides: TGTGCCAGCAGCTCCGGGAGGCTGCAATCCTACGAGCAGTACTTC.

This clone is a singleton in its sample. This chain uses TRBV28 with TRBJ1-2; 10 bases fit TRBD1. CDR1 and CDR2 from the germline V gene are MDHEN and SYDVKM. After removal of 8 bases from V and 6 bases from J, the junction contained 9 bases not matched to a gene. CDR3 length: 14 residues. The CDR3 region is CASATGGAWNGYTF. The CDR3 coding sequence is TGTGCCAGCGCGACAGGGGGCGCGTGGAATGGCTACACCTTC.

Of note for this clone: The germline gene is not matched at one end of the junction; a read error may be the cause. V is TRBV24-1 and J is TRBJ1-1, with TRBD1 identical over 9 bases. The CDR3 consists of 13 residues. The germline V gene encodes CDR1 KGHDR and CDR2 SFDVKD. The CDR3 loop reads CATRDSGTGEAFF. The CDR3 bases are TGTGCCACCAGAGATTCTGGGACAGGGGAAGCTTTCTTT.

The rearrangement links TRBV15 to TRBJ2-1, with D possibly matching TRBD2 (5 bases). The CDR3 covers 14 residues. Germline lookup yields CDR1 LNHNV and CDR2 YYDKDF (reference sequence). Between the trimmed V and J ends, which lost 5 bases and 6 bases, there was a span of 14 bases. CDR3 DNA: TGTGCCACCAGCGGAGGAGGTACGGGCAATGAGCAGTTCTTC. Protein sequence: CATSGGGTGNEQFF.

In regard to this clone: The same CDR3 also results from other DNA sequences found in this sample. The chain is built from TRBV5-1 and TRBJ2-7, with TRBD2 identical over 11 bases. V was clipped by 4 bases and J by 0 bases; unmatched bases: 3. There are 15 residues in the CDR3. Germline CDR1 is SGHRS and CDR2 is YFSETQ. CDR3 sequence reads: CASSLTSGSSYEQYF. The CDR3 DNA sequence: TGCGCCAGCAGCCTAACTAGCGGGAGCTCCTACGAGCAGTACTTC.

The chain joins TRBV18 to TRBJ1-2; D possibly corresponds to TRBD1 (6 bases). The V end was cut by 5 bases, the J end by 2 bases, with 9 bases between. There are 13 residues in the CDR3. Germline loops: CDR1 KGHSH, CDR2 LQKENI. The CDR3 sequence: CASSSGQNYGYTF. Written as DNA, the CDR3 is TGTGCCAGCTCATCAGGACAGAACTATGGCTACACCTTC. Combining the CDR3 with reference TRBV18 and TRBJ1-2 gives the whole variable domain NAGVMQNPRHLVRRRGQEARLRCSPMKGHSHVYWYRQLPEEGLKFMVYLQKENIIDESGMPKERFSAEFPKEGPSILRIQQVVRGDSAAYFCASSSGQNYGYTFGSGTRLTVV.

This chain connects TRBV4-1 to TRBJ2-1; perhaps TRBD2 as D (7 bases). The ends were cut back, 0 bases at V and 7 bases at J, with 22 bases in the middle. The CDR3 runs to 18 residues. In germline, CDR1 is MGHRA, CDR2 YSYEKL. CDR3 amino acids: CASSQDPQTSWGANEQFF. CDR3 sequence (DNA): TGCGCCAGCAGCCAAGATCCCCAGACTAGCTGGGGGGCTAATGAGCAGTTCTTC.

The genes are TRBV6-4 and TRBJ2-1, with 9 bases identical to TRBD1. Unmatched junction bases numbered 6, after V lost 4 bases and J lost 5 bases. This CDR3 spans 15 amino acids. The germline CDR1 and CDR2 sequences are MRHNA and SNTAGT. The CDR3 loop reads CASSAGQGRNNEQFF. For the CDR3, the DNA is TGTGCCAGCAGTGCGGGACAGGGTAGAAACAATGAGCAGTTCTTC.